Below are 12 T cell receptor beta chains sequenced from a single sample in a study of OX40 agonist ivuxolimab in advanced cancers. This table comes from immunoSEQ multiplex PCR, and its TCRdb copy is limited to in-frame clones, with some not included. The sample carries some 31,000 clones, 65% to 80% recorded once. Source: CD4+ or CD8+ T cells sorted from blood, taken in a trial of the OX40 agonist ivuxolimab. The receptors originated from an adult with an advanced solid tumor such as melanoma, head and neck, liver or kidney cancer.

The V and J genes are TRBV7-3 and TRBJ1-4; 7 nucleotides align to TRBD1. The J segment lost 2 bases and the V segment lost 3 bases, leaving 3 bases of the junction unmatched. The CDR3 totals 15 residues. Germline CDR1 and CDR2: SGHTA and FQGTGA. CDR3 amino acids: CASSLQGGTNEKLFF. The CDR3, as DNA: TGTGCCAGCAGCTTGCAGGGGGGGACTAATGAAAAACTGTTTTTT.

V gene TRBV2 combines with J gene TRBJ1-2, with 7 bases matching TRBD1. From germline, CDR1 is SNHLY and CDR2 FYNNEI. V lost 6 bases to trimming and J lost 7 bases; unmatched junction nucleotides: 17. The CDR3 is 16 residues long. The CDR3 protein is CASRGGLGTDEVGYTF. In DNA, the CDR3 is TGTGCCAGCAGGGGGGGTTTGGGGACAGACGAAGTTGGCTACACCTTC.

The CDR3 spells CAISGDIDQPQHF. The CDR3 nucleotides are TGTGCCATCAGTGGTGACATCGATCAGCCCCAGCATTTT. The chain carries TRBV10-3 and TRBJ1-5; D gene unclear. The V gene lost 4 bases and the J gene lost 5 bases, with 9 bases spanning the gap. CDR1 is ENHRY, CDR2 SYGVKD, per germline. CDR3 length: 13 amino acids.

CDR3 nucleotides: TGTGCCAGCAGCTTCCGACAGGGCCCCTCCTACGAGCAGTACTTC. Translation gives CASSFRQGPSYEQYF. The chain employs TRBV7-9 and TRBJ2-7; 7 bases are a match to TRBD1. CDR1 SEHNR and CDR2 FQNEAQ come from the germline V gene (reference sequence). The CDR3 is 15 amino acids. Trimming at V came to 3 bases and at J to 0 bases, leaving 5 bases not matched to a gene.

V is TRBV7-9 and J is TRBJ1-1; no reliable D call. The germline V gene has CDR1 SEHNR and CDR2 FQNEAQ (reference sequence). The V and J ends lost 5 bases and 4 bases respectively, with 8 bases between them. This CDR3 has 12 amino acids. The chain's CDR3 is CASSLGPTEAFF. The CDR3 DNA is TGTGCCAGCAGCCTAGGACCCACTGAAGCTTTCTTT. Looking up the rest from reference TRBV7-9 and TRBJ1-1 gives the full variable domain: DTGVSQNPRHKITKRGQNVTFRCDPISEHNRLYWYRQTLGQGPEFLTYFQNEAQLEKSRLLSDRFSAERPKGSFSTLEIQRTEQGDSAMYLCASSLGPTEAFFGQGTRLTVV.

The chain uses TRBV7-2 and TRBJ2-1; 12 positions agree with TRBD2. Germline CDR1 and CDR2: SGHTA and FQGNSA. This CDR3 comprises 18 residues. The V gene end was trimmed by 3 bases and the J gene end by 9 bases; junction bases not matched to a gene: 15. CDR3 sequence reads: CASSLEGQGLAGGSEQFF. CDR3 DNA sequence: TGTGCCAGCAGCTTGGAGGGCCAGGGGCTAGCGGGGGGGAGTGAGCAGTTCTTC.

In regard to this clone: This sample includes further DNA sequences coding for the same CDR3. CDR3: CASSRAVYEQYF. The CDR3 nucleotides read TGTGCCAGCAGTAGGGCTGTCTACGAGCAGTACTTC. The rearrangement joins TRBV6-6 to TRBJ2-7; D gene unclear. This CDR3 has 12 amino acids. Germline loops: CDR1 MNHNY, CDR2 SVGAGI (reference sequence). V lost 5 bases and J lost 3, with 8 bases in between.

The chain employs TRBV19 and TRBJ1-2; D remains unclear. The germline V gene encodes CDR1 LNHDA and CDR2 SQIVND (reference sequence). V lost 2 bases and J lost 4, with 17 bases in between. The length of the CDR3 is 16 residues. For the CDR3, the DNA is TGTGCCAGTAGTATATTGCCGGTCAGGAAGATCTATGGCTACACCTTC. Its protein is CASSILPVRKIYGYTF.

The genes are TRBV6-1 and TRBJ1-5; D unclear. This CDR3 has 13 residues. The ends were cut back, 10 bases at V and 5 bases at J, with 15 bases in the middle. Germline assignment: CDR1 MNHNS and CDR2 SASEGT. In DNA form, the CDR3 reads TGTGCCATCATGGAATTAACTGATCAGCCCCAGCATTTT. Protein product: CAIMELTDQPQHF.

This clone was found once. For the CDR3, the DNA is TGCAGTGCCGAAGCAGGGACCCAGTACTTC. The encoded protein is CSAEAGTQYF. V gene TRBV20-1 combines with J gene TRBJ2-5; D gene uncertain. The V gene lost 6 bases and the J gene lost 7 bases, with 9 bases spanning the gap. CDR1 and CDR2 (germline): DFQATT, SNEGSKA (reference sequence). There are 10 residues in the CDR3.

The table lists this clone with a count of one. V gene TRBV6-1 combines with J gene TRBJ2-3; TRBD2 aligns across 11 bases. This CDR3 has 16 amino acids. CDR1 and CDR2 from the germline V gene are MNHNS and SASEGT. V dropped 2 bases and J dropped 4; count of bases not matched to a gene: 5. The CDR3, as DNA: TGTGCCAGCAGTGAAATTAGCGGGGGGGCTGCAGATACGCAGTATTTT. This sequence encodes CASSEISGGAADTQYF.

The V gene is TRBV4-1, the J gene TRBJ2-1; 12 nucleotides line up with TRBD2. This CDR3 contains 17 residues. Germline V CDR1 and CDR2: MGHRA, YSYEKL. V lost 0 bases to trimming and J lost 9 bases; unmatched junction nucleotides: 9. The CDR3 reads CASSQEILAGGRGEQFF. The CDR3 DNA reads TGCGCCAGCAGCCAAGAAATCCTAGCGGGGGGGCGCGGTGAGCAGTTCTTC.